The 18 T cell receptor beta chains below come from one sample, sequenced in a study of blood T cell repertoires in COVID-19. Data came from immunoSEQ multiplex PCR; TCRdb stores just in-frame clones and leaves some out. Of about 160,000 clones detected, around 80% appear once; the ten largest clones hold 22%. Material for sequencing was peripheral blood. The receptors derive from a woman at least 80 years old with acute or convalescent COVID-19.

The chain employs TRBV5-1 and TRBJ2-1; 7 nucleotides agree with TRBD1. The CDR3 is 14 amino acids. Per the germline V gene, CDR1 is SGHRS and CDR2 is YFSETQ. With V trimmed by 3 bases and J by 6 bases, 6 bases remained unmatched. The CDR3 reads CASSSWTGSNEQFF. CDR3 sequence (DNA): TGCGCCAGCAGCTCCTGGACAGGTTCCAATGAGCAGTTCTTC.

The chain couples TRBV3-1 (or the pseudogene TRBV3-2) to TRBJ1-4; 7 bases map to TRBD1. The CDR3 is 16 amino acids. Germline-derived CDR1 and CDR2 are LGHDT and YNNKEL (reference sequence). Germline trimming cut 3 bases from V and 7 bases from J; bases unmatched to any gene: 11. The CDR3 reads CASSHNRGQSGEKLFF. Here the CDR3 DNA reads TGTGCCAGCAGCCACAATAGGGGGCAAAGCGGTGAAAAACTGTTTTTT.

In DNA form, the CDR3 reads TGTGCCAGCAGCCCCGGGAGCAAGAGCACAGATACGCAGTATTTT. This encodes CASSPGSKSTDTQYF. The rearrangement links TRBV3-1 (or the pseudogene TRBV3-2) to TRBJ2-3; possible D gene TRBD2, 6 bases. CDR1 is LGHDT and CDR2 is YNNKEL in the germline V gene (reference sequence). With 4 bases removed from V and 0 bases from J, the gap between germline ends came to 11 bases. The CDR3 extends over 15 amino acids.

V gene TRBV6-5 combines with J gene TRBJ2-3, with 8 nucleotides matching TRBD2. The germline gives CDR1 MNHEY, CDR2 SVGAGI. The CDR3 contains 16 residues. V lost 2 bases and J lost 4; bases outside the gene matches: 8. This CDR3 reads CASSYGRTSSADTQYF. In DNA form, the CDR3 reads TGTGCCAGCAGTTACGGGCGGACTAGCTCGGCAGATACGCAGTATTTT.

The V and J genes are TRBV7-2 and TRBJ2-2, with TRBD2 as a possible D gene (5 bases). V was clipped by 3 bases and J by 0 bases, with 14 bases between them. Germline V lookup: CDR1 SGHTA, CDR2 FQGNSA. There are 17 residues in the CDR3. Written as DNA, the CDR3 is TGTGCCAGCAGCTTGGGTTTAGAGCGGTCGAACACCGGGGAGCTGTTTTTT. Its translation: CASSLGLERSNTGELFF.

This clone was detected only once. V is TRBV5-1 and J is TRBJ2-2; tentatively, D is TRBD2 (6 bases). Per the germline V gene, CDR1 is SGHRS and CDR2 is YFSETQ. The CDR3 sequence is 15 residues long. The V end was cut by 2 bases, the J end by 7 bases, with 15 bases between. As DNA, the CDR3 is TGCGCCAGCAGCTTATCGACGGGGGTCGGCGGGGAGCTGTTTTTT. It specifies CASSLSTGVGGELFF.

The V and J genes are TRBV2 and TRBJ2-7, with 7 bases that match TRBD1. After removal of 1 base from V and 2 bases from J, the junction contained 5 bases not matched to a gene. The germline V gene encodes CDR1 SNHLY and CDR2 FYNNEI. This CDR3 comprises 15 residues. The CDR3: CASSEEDRFPYEQYF. The CDR3 DNA is TGTGCCAGCAGTGAAGAGGACAGGTTCCCCTACGAGCAGTACTTC. Full variable domain (remainder filled in from reference TRBV2 and TRBJ2-7): EPEVTQTPSHQVTQMGQEVILRCVPISNHLYFYWYRQILGQKVEFLVSFYNNEISEKSEIFDDQFSVERPDGSNFTLKIRSTKLEDSAMYFCASSEEDRFPYEQYFGPGTRLTVT.

V and J are TRBV19 and TRBJ2-1, with 11 bases matching TRBD2. The CDR3 spans 13 residues. CDR1 is LNHDA, CDR2 SQIVND, per germline (reference sequence). After removal of 4 bases from V and 9 bases from J, the junction contained 2 bases not matched to a gene. Written as DNA, the CDR3 is TGTGCCAGTAGTAGACTAGCGGGATCTGAGCAGTTCTTC. Its translation is CASSRLAGSEQFF.

The rearrangement joins TRBV6-2 or TRBV6-3 to TRBJ2-3; 7 bases fit TRBD2. The CDR3 length is 18 residues. J was trimmed by 3 bases and V by 2 bases; bases with no gene match: 14. Germline lookup yields CDR1 MNHEY and CDR2 SVGEGT. CDR3 sequence (DNA): TGTGCCAGCAGTTACCCCTCGACTAGCCCGGGGGAGACAGATACGCAGTATTTT. Protein: CASSYPSTSPGETDTQYF.

The rearrangement joins TRBV6-5 to TRBJ1-5; 9 bases map to TRBD1. The V gene end was trimmed by 6 bases and the J gene end by 3 bases; junction bases not matched to a gene: 6. Per the germline V gene, CDR1 is MNHEY and CDR2 is SVGAGI. This CDR3 comprises 15 residues. This CDR3 is CASRATGGFNQPQHF. CDR3 nucleotide sequence: TGTGCCAGCAGGGCTACAGGGGGCTTCAATCAGCCCCAGCATTTT.

The V call is TRBV6-5, the J call TRBJ2-7, with 12 nucleotides matching TRBD1. The V gene's germline CDR1 is MNHEY and CDR2 SVGAGI. The ends lost 3 bases at V and 2 bases at J; junction bases unmatched: 2. CDR3 length: 15 amino acids. The CDR3 DNA reads as TGTGCCAGCAGTTATAGGGACAGGGGGCCCTACGAGCAGTACTTC. Its translation is CASSYRDRGPYEQYF.

V usage is TRBV10-3 and J usage is TRBJ2-1, with 8 nucleotides matching TRBD2. Germline V gives CDR1 ENHRY, CDR2 SYGVKD. V was pared by 6 bases and J by 3 bases, with 7 bases of the junction left unmatched. The CDR3 is 15 residues long. CDR3 protein: CAISPTSGDYNEQFF. The DNA of the CDR3 is TGTGCCATCAGCCCAACTAGCGGAGACTACAATGAGCAGTTCTTC.

CDR3 sequence reads: CASSMSGSSYNEQFF. In nucleotides, the CDR3 is TGTGCCAGCAGCATGAGCGGGAGTAGTTACAATGAGCAGTTCTTC. The chain is built from TRBV5-4 and TRBJ2-1; 8 positions match TRBD2. With 4 bases clipped from V and 4 bases from J, the junction kept 7 bases outside the gene matches. This CDR3 comprises 15 residues. CDR1 and CDR2 (germline): SGHNT, YYREEE (reference sequence).

V is TRBV11-1 and J is TRBJ2-1; the D gene is possibly TRBD2 (5 bases). The CDR3 length is 15 residues. Between the trimmed V and J ends, which lost 5 bases and 0 bases, there was a span of 11 bases. Germline V gene lookup returns CDR1 SGHAT and CDR2 FQDESV (reference sequence). For the CDR3, the DNA is TGTGCCAGCAGCGCGGGCCAAAGCTCCTACAATGAGCAGTTCTTC. Translating gives CASSAGQSSYNEQFF.

The genes are TRBV11-3 and TRBJ2-2; 7 nucleotides agree with TRBD2. There are 15 residues in the CDR3. J lost 4 bases, V lost 3 bases, and 5 bases had no gene match. Germline CDR1 is SGHNT and CDR2 is YENEEA. In nucleotides, the CDR3 is TGTGCCAGCAGCTTTGAGGGAGGGCCCACCGGGGAGCTGTTTTTT. As protein: CASSFEGGPTGELFF. Variable domain in full (rest from reference TRBV11-3 and TRBJ2-2): EAGVVQSPRYKIIEKKQPVAFWCNPISGHNTLYWYLQNLGQGPELLIRYENEEAVDDSQLPKDRFSAERLKGVDSTLKIQPAELGDSAVYLCASSFEGGPTGELFFGEGSRLTVL.

The count of this clone is one. This chain uses TRBV5-6 with TRBJ2-5; 9 nucleotides line up with TRBD2. Losses at the gene ends were 3 bases for V and 7 bases for J; bases not matched to a gene: 10. From germline, CDR1 is SGHDT and CDR2 YYEEEE. This CDR3 region has 15 residues. The CDR3 region has the DNA TGTGCCAGCAGCTGGGGCCCCGCGGGAGGGGGGACCCAGTACTTC. It yields the protein CASSWGPAGGGTQYF.

The chain carries TRBV7-9 and TRBJ2-3, with 12 bases lining up with TRBD2. CDR1 and CDR2 from the germline V gene are SEHNR and FQNEAQ (reference sequence). The CDR3 contains 16 residues. Trimming at V came to 4 bases and at J to 7 bases, leaving 9 bases not matched to a gene. As DNA, the CDR3 is TGTGCCAGCAGCTCCCGGACTAGCGGGACCATCCATACGCAGTATTTT. Translated, it gives CASSSRTSGTIHTQYF.

This sequence joins TRBV19 and TRBJ1-4; D might be TRBD1 (5 bases). Germline CDR1 is LNHDA and CDR2 is SQIVND (reference sequence). V lost 4 bases and J 2 bases, leaving 11 bases between the germline ends. The CDR3 length is 15 residues. CDR3 region: CASSTRRGTNEKLFF. CDR3 nucleotide sequence: TGTGCCAGTAGTACCCGGAGGGGCACTAATGAAAAACTGTTTTTT. Supplemented by reference TRBV19 and TRBJ1-4, the full variable domain reads DGGITQSPKYLFRKEGQNVTLSCEQNLNHDAMYWYRQDPGQGLRLIYYSQIVNDFQKGDIAEGYSVSREKKESFPLTVTSAQKNPTAFYLCASSTRRGTNEKLFFGSGTQLSVL.